The 9 T cell receptor beta chains below come from one sample, sequenced in a study of blood T cell repertoires in COVID-19. Only in-frame clones appear in the TCRdb table, and some are missing; sequencing was by immunoSEQ multiplex PCR. Of some 370,000 clones in the sample, 70% to 90% are singletons; the top ten hold roughly 1.2%. Sequencing used peripheral blood. These receptors all stem from a man aged 40-50 years with acute or convalescent COVID-19.

The genes are TRBV6-5 and TRBJ1-2; D may be TRBD1 (6 bases). The CDR3 consists of 11 residues. The germline V gene has CDR1 MNHEY and CDR2 SVGAGI. Trimming took off 10 bases at V and 4 bases at J, with 10 bases between the two ends. The DNA for the CDR3 is TGTGCCACCAGGGGCAGCTATGGCTACACCTTC. This sequence encodes CATRGSYGYTF.

The rearrangement links TRBV7-8 to TRBJ2-5, with D possibly matching TRBD2 (5 bases). This CDR3 region has 13 residues. CDR1 is SGHVS and CDR2 is FQNEAQ in the germline V gene. Between the trimmed V and J ends, which lost 5 bases and 5 bases, there was a span of 12 bases. CDR3 bases: TGTGCCAGCAGCCCCAGGACTGGCGAGACCCAGTACTTC. As protein: CASSPRTGETQYF.

The gene calls are TRBV30 and TRBJ1-4; weak D call: TRBD1 (6 bases). Deletions cut 1 base from V and 7 bases from J, with 10 bases between. CDR1 is GTSNPN and CDR2 is SVGIG in the germline V gene (reference sequence). The CDR3 covers 13 residues. The DNA of the CDR3 is TGTGCCTGGAGTGAACAGGGTGTTGAAAAACTGTTTTTT. This gives the protein CAWSEQGVEKLFF.

CDR3 DNA sequence: TGTGCCAGCAGCACGACCGGGACTAGCGGGAGTGGGGTGTCAGAGACCCAGTACTTC. Translation gives CASSTTGTSGSGVSETQYF. J is TRBJ2-5 and V is TRBV7-8, with TRBD2 matching 14 bases. Germline trimming cut 5 bases from V and 4 bases from J; bases unmatched to any gene: 15. The CDR3 length is 19 residues. CDR1 is SGHVS and CDR2 is FQNEAQ in the germline V gene. Full variable domain (remainder filled in from reference TRBV7-8 and TRBJ2-5): GAGVSQSPRYKVAKRGQDVALRCDPISGHVSLFWYQQALGQGPEFLTYFQNEAQLDKSGLPSDRFFAERPEGSVSTLKIQRTQQEDSAVYLCASSTTGTSGSGVSETQYFGPGTRLLVL.

Comment on this clone: Other DNA sequences in the sample encode the same CDR3. This chain connects TRBV6-5 to TRBJ2-7; D might be TRBD1 (5 bases). Deletions cut 0 bases from V and 2 bases from J, with 5 bases between. CDR3 length: 13 residues. Germline CDR1 and CDR2: MNHEY and SVGAGI. In DNA, the CDR3 is TGTGCCAGCAGTTACTCAGGGGCCTACGAGCAGTACTTC. It translates to CASSYSGAYEQYF.

This clone appeared a single time. The rearrangement uses TRBV7-2 and TRBJ2-6; TRBD1 matches 9 bases. The germline CDR1 and CDR2 sequences are SGHTA and FQGNSA. J lost 2 bases, V lost 7 bases, and 3 bases had no gene match. The CDR3 length is 15 residues. The CDR3 spells CASIRDRAGANVLTF. For the CDR3, the DNA is TGTGCCAGCATTAGGGACAGGGCTGGGGCCAACGTCCTGACTTTC. Combining the CDR3 with reference TRBV7-2 and TRBJ2-6 gives the whole variable domain GAGVSQSPSNKVTEKGKDVELRCDPISGHTALYWYRQSLGQGLEFLIYFQGNSAPDKSGLPSDRFSAERTGGSVSTLTIQRTQQEDSAVYLCASIRDRAGANVLTFGAGSRLTVL.

V gene TRBV27 combines with J gene TRBJ1-4; 7 bases line up with TRBD1. This CDR3 has 17 residues. The trim removed 3 bases at V and 0 bases at J, leaving 7 bases unmatched. The V gene's germline CDR1 is MNHEY and CDR2 SMNVEV (reference sequence). The CDR3 DNA follows: TGTGCCAGCAGTTTTGGGTCGCAGGGGGCAACTAATGAAAAACTGTTTTTT. Encoded protein: CASSFGSQGATNEKLFF.

The chain is built from TRBV7-8 and TRBJ2-2, with TRBD1 identical over 8 bases. Trimming took 5 bases from V and 7 from J; bases not matched to a gene: 6. The CDR3 contains 14 residues. Germline assignment: CDR1 SGHVS and CDR2 FQNEAQ. CDR3 nucleotides: TGTGCCAGCAGCCAGACAGGGGTGGACGGGGAGCTGTTTTTT. Translated: CASSQTGVDGELFF.

This chain connects TRBV25-1 to TRBJ2-2; TRBD2 matches 8 bases. V lost 6 bases, J lost 4 bases, and 10 bases stayed unmatched. Germline CDR1 is MGHDK and CDR2 is SYGVNS. The CDR3 spans 16 residues. The DNA of the CDR3 is TGTGCCAGCAGCAGAGCATCTAGCGGGTTCACCGGGGAGCTGTTTTTT. Its protein is CASSRASSGFTGELFF. The variable domain in full, with the rest retrieved from reference TRBV25-1 and TRBJ2-2, is EADIYQTPRYLVIGTGKKITLECSQTMGHDKMYWYQQDPGMELHLIHYSYGVNSTEKGDLSSESTVSRIRTEHFPLTLESARPSHTSQYLCASSRASSGFTGELFFGEGSRLTVL.